The 9 T cell receptor beta chains reported below all come from one sample, sequenced in a study of blood T cell repertoires in COVID-19. The data were produced by immunoSEQ multiplex PCR, yet TCRdb's version contains in-frame clones alone and is incomplete. The sample has 60,000 or so clones; about four fifths are singletons. Sequences were obtained from peripheral blood. Source of these receptors: an elderly woman with acute or convalescent COVID-19.

The chain couples TRBV5-6 to TRBJ1-1; 7 positions match TRBD1. Trimming cost V 4 bases and J 8 bases; bases outside gene matches: 11. CDR3 length: 14 residues. CDR1 and CDR2 from the germline V gene are SGHDT and YYEEEE. CDR3 in amino acids: CASSVTGRWDEAFF. DNA for the CDR3: TGTGCCAGCAGCGTGACAGGGAGATGGGACGAAGCTTTCTTT.

The chain links TRBV6-4 to TRBJ2-7, with D perhaps TRBD1 (5 bases). From germline, CDR1 is MRHNA and CDR2 SNTAGT. This CDR3 is built from 12 residues. Trimming took 3 bases from V and 6 from J, leaving 9 bases between them. The CDR3 nucleotides are TGTGCCAGCAGTGAATCCAGGGCCGAGCAGTACTTC. Its protein product is CASSESRAEQYF.

The rearrangement joins TRBV9 to TRBJ1-5; TRBD1 aligns across 8 bases. Trimming took 4 bases from V and 5 from J; bases not matched to a gene: 8. The CDR3 runs to 15 residues. Germline-derived CDR1 and CDR2 are SGDLS and YYNGEE. The CDR3 bases are TGTGCCAGCAGCACCTCGACAGGGGCCGATCAGCCCCAGCATTTT. Translating it yields CASSTSTGADQPQHF.

J is TRBJ2-5 and V is TRBV4-2; tentative D call: TRBD2 (5 bases). The V and J ends lost 4 bases and 3 bases respectively, with 12 bases between them. The CDR3 runs 14 residues. The germline CDR1 and CDR2 sequences are LGHNA and YNFKEQ. The CDR3 is CASSPRTDEETQYF. CDR3 nucleotides: TGTGCCAGCAGCCCAAGGACTGACGAAGAGACCCAGTACTTC.

The chain has TRBV7-2 and TRBJ2-2, with D perhaps TRBD2 (6 bases). The germline V gene encodes CDR1 SGHTA and CDR2 FQGNSA. Trimming took 4 bases from V and 0 from J, leaving 15 bases between them. The CDR3 has 17 residues. The CDR3 here is CASSSSPGVANTGELFF. CDR3 DNA sequence: TGTGCCAGCAGCTCCTCTCCGGGGGTTGCGAACACCGGGGAGCTGTTTTTT.

This sequence joins TRBV5-1 and TRBJ2-7; 10 bases match TRBD1. The CDR3 has 15 amino acids. Germline V CDR1 and CDR2: SGHRS, YFSETQ. V lost 3 bases to trimming and J lost 4 bases; unmatched junction nucleotides: 7. CDR3 DNA: TGCGCCAGCAGCTACCCAGGACAGGGGGATTACGAGCAGTACTTC. Encoded protein: CASSYPGQGDYEQYF.

This clone has ten or more counts. The rearrangement joins TRBV24-1 to TRBJ2-1; no definite D call. V gave up 0 bases and J gave up 3 bases, with 5 bases separating them. From germline, CDR1 is KGHDR and CDR2 SFDVKD. This CDR3 is built from 14 residues. The CDR3 DNA sequence: TGTGCCACCAGTGATTTGGCTAGCTACAATGAGCAGTTCTTC. Protein: CATSDLASYNEQFF.

This clone appeared a few times. The chain is built from TRBV6-1 and TRBJ1-3, with 9 positions matching TRBD1. Germline CDR1 MNHNS, CDR2 SASEGT. This CDR3 region has 17 residues. V lost 4 bases to trimming and J lost 7 bases; unmatched junction nucleotides: 14. CDR3 residues: CASSAWTGQGGRNTIYF. DNA for the CDR3: TGTGCCAGCAGTGCCTGGACGGGACAGGGTGGGAGGAACACCATATATTTT.

A few counts support this clone. This chain joins TRBV18 and TRBJ2-2; D may be TRBD2 (5 bases). V lost 1 base and J lost 6, with 9 bases in between. The CDR3 runs 14 residues. Germline CDR1 reads KGHSH; CDR2 reads LQKENI. The CDR3 region has the DNA TGTGCCAGCTCACCACAGGACTCGTCCGGGGAGCTGTTTTTT. This sequence encodes CASSPQDSSGELFF.